This T cell receptor (beta chain) was observed in a study of T cells after yellow fever vaccination. Study-level information: Fractions of limited cellularity were prepared by means of SMART-Seq v4 Ultra Low Input.

Comment on this clonotype: Its antigen is as yet unknown.

As TCR cDNA was made by 5'RACE template switching, a universal primer site and UMIs were added. MiXCR, applied by TCRdb to the 5' RACE reads, yields one record per CDR3 protein. Of a few hundred thousand distinct CDR3 sequences in the sample, 7.5% to 9% were seen once. Study conclusions and caveats: A large majority of primary-vaccination clones showed up again after the booster (about 97% CD4, around 85% CD8).

The CDR3 is made up of 18 amino acids. Trimming took 2 bases from V and 10 from J, leaving 26 bases between them. CDR1 is SGHVS, CDR2 FNYEAQ, per germline. The sample consisted of PBMCs, taken on the day of the first yellow fever vaccination. The rearrangement uses TRBV7-6 and TRBJ1-4; D perhaps matches TRBD1 (6 bases). The sequence derives from a man between 18 and 35 years old who received the YFV17D yellow fever vaccine. The CDR3 is CASSLTGIFPSGGGKLFF. Here the CDR3 DNA reads TGTGCCAGCAGCTTAACAGGGATATTCCCGTCGGGTGGCGGAAAACTGTTTTTT. Filled out from reference TRBV7-6 and TRBJ1-4, the complete variable domain reads GAGVSQSPRYKVTKRGQDVALRCDPISGHVSLYWYRQALGQGPEFLTYFNYEAQQDKSGLPNDRFSAERPEGSISTLTIQRTEQRDSAMYRCASSLTGIFPSGGGKLFFGSGTQLSVL.